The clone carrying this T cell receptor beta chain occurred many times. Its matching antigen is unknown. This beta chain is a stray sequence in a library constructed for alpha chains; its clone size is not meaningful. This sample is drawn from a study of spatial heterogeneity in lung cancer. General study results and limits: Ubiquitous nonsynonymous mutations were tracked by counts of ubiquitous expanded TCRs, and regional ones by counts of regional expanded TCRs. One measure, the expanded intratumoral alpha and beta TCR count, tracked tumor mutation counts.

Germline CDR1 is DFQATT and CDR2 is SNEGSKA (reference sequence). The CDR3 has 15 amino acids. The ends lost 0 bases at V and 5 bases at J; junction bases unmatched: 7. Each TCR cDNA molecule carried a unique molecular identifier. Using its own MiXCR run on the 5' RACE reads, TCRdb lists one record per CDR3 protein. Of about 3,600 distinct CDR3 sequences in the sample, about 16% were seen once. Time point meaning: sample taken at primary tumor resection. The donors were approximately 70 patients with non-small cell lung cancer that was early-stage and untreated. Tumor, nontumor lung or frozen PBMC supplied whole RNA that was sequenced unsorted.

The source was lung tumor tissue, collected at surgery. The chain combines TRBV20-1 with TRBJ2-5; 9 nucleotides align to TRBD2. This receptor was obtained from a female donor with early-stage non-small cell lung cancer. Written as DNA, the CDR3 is TGCAGTGCTAGAGATCAAGCGGGGGGCGGGGAGACCCAGTACTTC. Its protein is CSARDQAGGGETQYF.